Here is one TCR beta chain with its context. What it binds is unknown. This entry is derived from a study of monozygotic twins with inflammatory bowel disease. Study results and caveats: A lone strong IBD-associated signal or clonotype found no support. Whereas healthy co-twins had higher TCRbeta diversity (inverse Simpson), IBD patients had lower diversity.

This CDR3 has 14 amino acids. Germline assignment: CDR1 LNHNV and CDR2 YYDKDF (reference sequence). Donors each gave approximately 2.6 ml of blood. Total RNA, at 3,000 to 4,000 ng, went into every TCR library. Following a re-call of the 5' RACE reads, TCRdb has one entry per CDR3 protein and lacks DNA. The table lists about 110,000 distinct CDR3 sequences. Material for sequencing was blood. This chain joins TRBV15 and TRBJ1-5. The source of this sequence is a human donor with ulcerative colitis or Crohn's disease, or a healthy co-twin of an affected twin (not recorded which). The CDR3 loop reads CATSRGRYNQPQHF.